These T cell receptor beta chains were read from a single sample in a study of monozygotic twins with inflammatory bowel disease. For each CDR3 protein, TCRdb gives one entry from its re-call of the 5' RACE reads, without DNA. The record lists approximately 400,000 distinct CDR3 sequences, of which the ten most abundant hold 2.5% to 3%. The sample taken for sequencing was blood. These receptors all come from a human donor with ulcerative colitis or Crohn's disease, or a healthy co-twin of an affected twin (not recorded which). Each CDR3 is given with its conserved first and last residue.

V gene	J gene	CDR3 protein
TRBV7-9	TRBJ1-2	CASSPTVAGGYTF
TRBV12-3/TRBV12-4	TRBJ1-1	CASSLIQFSLSGTEAFF
TRBV11-2	TRBJ1-6	CASSPLGQGARSPLHF
TRBV6-1	TRBJ2-3	CASSEDHTQYF
TRBV3-1	TRBJ2-5	CASSQKRVLQETQYF
TRBV20-1	TRBJ2-1	CSASFRTSGSYNEQFF
TRBV21-1	TRBJ1-4	CASSNSLQGSEKLFF
TRBV12-3/TRBV12-4	TRBJ2-5	CASSFLEGGYYQETQYF
TRBV3-1	TRBJ1-2	CASSQERGVSYGYTF
TRBV12-3/TRBV12-4	TRBJ1-5	CASSLGGTDQPQHF
TRBV19	TRBJ2-1	CASSNWGPYDNEQFF
TRBV14	TRBJ2-5	CASSPGQGIETQYF
TRBV4-2	TRBJ1-2	CASSQVARGQYGYTF
TRBV6-5	TRBJ2-4	CASSSTKTRGSKNIQYF
TRBV6-2/TRBV6-3	TRBJ2-2	CASSYPILGSGELFF
TRBV7-9	TRBJ1-1	CASSSPGGWDTEAFF
TRBV11-2	TRBJ2-7	CASSFHGTGSYEQYF
TRBV19	TRBJ2-3	CASNPLAGGPDTQYF
TRBV14	TRBJ2-5	CASSHRTHLQTQYF
TRBV7-3	TRBJ2-1	CASSRGNEQFF
TRBV20-1	TRBJ1-5	CSARGQGLSIMPQHF
TRBV5-1	TRBJ2-3	CASRSGTGGPDTQYF
TRBV5-1	TRBJ2-5	CASSTSGTGGEKTQYF
TRBV5-4	TRBJ2-7	CASSSGLAGVEEQYF
TRBV10-3	TRBJ2-5	CAISDTLAQETQYF
TRBV10-3	TRBJ2-7	CAISERTGITYEQYF
TRBV5-1	TRBJ1-1	CASSLGAGNTEAFF
TRBV11-2	TRBJ1-2	CASSASLLKGQAGDGYTF
TRBV20-1	TRBJ1-5	CSALGHNQPQHF
TRBV3-1	TRBJ2-1	CASSGGDRRYNEQFF
TRBV27	TRBJ1-1	CASTQSAGTEAFF
TRBV7-2	TRBJ2-3	CASSFPRGRRTDTQYF
TRBV30	TRBJ2-5	CAWSVLAGLQETQYF
TRBV7-2	TRBJ2-1	CASSFNPNRLPYNEQFF
TRBV6-4	TRBJ2-2	CASTVDRELFF
TRBV18	TRBJ2-7	CASSPPSTGAPLEQYF
TRBV4-2	TRBJ2-1	CASSVPGGNNEQFF
TRBV3-1	TRBJ2-1	CASSQFVQSSYNEQFF
TRBV15	TRBJ1-2	CATSSATGIYGYTF
TRBV5-1	TRBJ1-1	CASSLAAGRGVVNTEAFF
TRBV7-2	TRBJ1-6	CASSLSRQRGSPLHF
TRBV12-3/TRBV12-4	TRBJ2-5	CASSNDKRSETQYF
TRBV7-2	TRBJ1-2	CASSHKRGASHYGYTF
TRBV2	TRBJ2-1	CASSPGHQYNEQFF
TRBV18	TRBJ2-2	CASSPERWGPGELFF
TRBV27	TRBJ2-7	CASSLSGTFHEQYF
TRBV19	TRBJ2-1	CASSSSGGAWNEQFF
TRBV29-1	TRBJ2-7	CSVERAGSEQYF
TRBV27	TRBJ2-7	CASSLKRTGGSLPTYEQYF
TRBV20-1	TRBJ2-7	CSARPTDAWAYEQYF
TRBV7-3	TRBJ2-1	CASSVSGGLSYNEQFF